This TCR beta chain is from a study of control samples from healthy donors and cancer patients. Profiling relied on immunoSEQ multiplex PCR, and the TCRdb table lists in-frame clones only, not all of them. Among about 100,000 clones listed, roughly 91% were seen once. Per the germline V gene, CDR1 is MNHNY and CDR2 is SVGAGI (reference sequence). The trim removed 5 bases at V and 10 bases at J, leaving 8 bases unmatched. The CDR3 runs 13 residues. The V call is TRBV6-6, the J call TRBJ2-1; 7 nucleotides agree with TRBD2. This sequence originates from a man aged 30 to 39 in good health. Sequencing was performed on blood. This CDR3 reads CASSEPQGGEQFF. CDR3 DNA: TGTGCCAGCAGTGAGCCTCAGGGAGGGGAGCAGTTCTTC.